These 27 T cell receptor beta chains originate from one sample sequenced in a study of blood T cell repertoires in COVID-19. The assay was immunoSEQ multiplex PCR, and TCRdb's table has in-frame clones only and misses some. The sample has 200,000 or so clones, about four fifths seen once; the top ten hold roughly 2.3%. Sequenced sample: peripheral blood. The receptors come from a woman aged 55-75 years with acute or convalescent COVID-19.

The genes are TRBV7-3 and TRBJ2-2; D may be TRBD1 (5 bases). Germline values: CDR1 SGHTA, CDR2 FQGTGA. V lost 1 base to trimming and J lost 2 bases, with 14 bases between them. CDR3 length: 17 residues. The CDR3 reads CASSLMGRGHNTGELFF. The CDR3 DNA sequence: TGTGCCAGCAGCTTAATGGGGCGTGGGCACAACACCGGGGAGCTGTTTTTT. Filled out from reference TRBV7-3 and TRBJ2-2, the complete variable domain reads GAGVSQTPSNKVTEKGKYVELRCDPISGHTALYWYRQSLGQGPEFLIYFQGTGAADDSGLPNDRFFAVRPEGSVSTLKIQRTERGDSAVYLCASSLMGRGHNTGELFFGEGSRLTVL.

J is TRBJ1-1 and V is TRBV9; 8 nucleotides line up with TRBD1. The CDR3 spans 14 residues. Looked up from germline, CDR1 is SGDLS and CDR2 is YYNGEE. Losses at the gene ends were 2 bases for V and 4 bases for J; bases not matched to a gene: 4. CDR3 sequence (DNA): TGTGCCAGCAGCGTTTCAGGGGGCGGCACTGAAGCTTTCTTT. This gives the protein CASSVSGGGTEAFF. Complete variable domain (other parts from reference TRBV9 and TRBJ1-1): DSGVTQTPKHLITATGQRVTLRCSPRSGDLSVYWYQQSLDQGLQFLIQYYNGEERAKGNILERFSAQQFPDLHSELNLSSLELGDSALYFCASSVSGGGTEAFFGQGTRLTVV.

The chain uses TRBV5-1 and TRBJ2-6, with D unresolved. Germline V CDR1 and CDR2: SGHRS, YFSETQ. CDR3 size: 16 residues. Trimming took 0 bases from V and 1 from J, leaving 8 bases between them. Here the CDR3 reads CASSLVGYSGANVLTF. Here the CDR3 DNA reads TGCGCCAGCAGCTTGGTCGGGTATTCTGGGGCCAACGTCCTGACTTTC.

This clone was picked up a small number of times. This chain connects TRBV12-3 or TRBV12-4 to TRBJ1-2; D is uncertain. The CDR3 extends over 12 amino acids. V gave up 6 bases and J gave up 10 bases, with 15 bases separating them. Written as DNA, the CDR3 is TGTGCCAGCAGGGACTTTCAGAATCCCTACACCTTC. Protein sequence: CASRDFQNPYTF.

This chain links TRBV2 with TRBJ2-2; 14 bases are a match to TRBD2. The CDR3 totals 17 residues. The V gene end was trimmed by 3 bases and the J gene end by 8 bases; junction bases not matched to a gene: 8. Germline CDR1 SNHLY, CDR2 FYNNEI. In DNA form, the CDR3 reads TGTGCCAGCAGTGATCCCGGGACTAGCGGGGGTCCAGGGGAGCTGTTTTTT. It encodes CASSDPGTSGGPGELFF.

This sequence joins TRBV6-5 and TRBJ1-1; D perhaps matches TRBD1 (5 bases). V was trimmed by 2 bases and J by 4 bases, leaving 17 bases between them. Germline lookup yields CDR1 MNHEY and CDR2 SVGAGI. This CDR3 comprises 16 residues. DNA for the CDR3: TGTGCCAGCAGTTACCAGCGGGGGGGGTTGAGCACTGAAGCTTTCTTT. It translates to CASSYQRGGLSTEAFF.

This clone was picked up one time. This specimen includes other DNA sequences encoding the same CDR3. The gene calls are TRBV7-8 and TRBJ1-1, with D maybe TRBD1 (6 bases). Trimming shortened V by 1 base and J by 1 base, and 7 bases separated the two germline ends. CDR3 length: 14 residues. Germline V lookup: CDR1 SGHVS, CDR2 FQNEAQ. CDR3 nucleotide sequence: TGTGCCAGCAGCTTAGGGACAGCGAACACTGAAGCTTTCTTT. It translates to CASSLGTANTEAFF.

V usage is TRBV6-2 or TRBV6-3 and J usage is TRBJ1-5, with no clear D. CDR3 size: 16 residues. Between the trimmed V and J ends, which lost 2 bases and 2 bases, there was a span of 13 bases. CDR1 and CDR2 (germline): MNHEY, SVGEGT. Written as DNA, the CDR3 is TGTGCCAGCAGTTACGGTCCGGGTTACGGCAATCAGCCCCAGCATTTT. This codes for CASSYGPGYGNQPQHF.

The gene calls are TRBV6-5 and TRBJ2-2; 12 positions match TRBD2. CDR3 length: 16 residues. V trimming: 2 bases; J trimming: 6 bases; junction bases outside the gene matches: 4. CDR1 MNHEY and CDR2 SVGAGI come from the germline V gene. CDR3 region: CASSYGLAGMSGELFF. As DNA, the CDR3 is TGTGCCAGCAGTTACGGACTAGCGGGGATGTCCGGGGAGCTGTTTTTT.

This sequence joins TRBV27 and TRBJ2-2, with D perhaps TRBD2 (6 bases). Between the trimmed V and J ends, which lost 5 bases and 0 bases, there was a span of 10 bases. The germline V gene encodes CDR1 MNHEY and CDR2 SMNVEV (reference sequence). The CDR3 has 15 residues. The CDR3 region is CASSAIAANTGELFF. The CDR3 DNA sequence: TGTGCCAGCAGTGCAATAGCGGCGAACACCGGGGAGCTGTTTTTT.

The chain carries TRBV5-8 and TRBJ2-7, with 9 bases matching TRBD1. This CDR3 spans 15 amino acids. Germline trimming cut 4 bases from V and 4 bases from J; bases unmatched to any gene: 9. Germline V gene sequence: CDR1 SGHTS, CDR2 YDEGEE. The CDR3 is CASSESPGTGYEQYF. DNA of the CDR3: TGTGCCAGCAGCGAGTCACCCGGGACAGGGTACGAGCAGTACTTC. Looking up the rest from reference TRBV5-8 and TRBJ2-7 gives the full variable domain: EAGVTQSPTHLIKTRGQQATLRCSPISGHTSVYWYQQALGLGLQFLLWYDEGEERNRGNFPPRFSGRQFPNYSSELNVNALELEDSALYLCASSESPGTGYEQYFGPGTRLTVT.

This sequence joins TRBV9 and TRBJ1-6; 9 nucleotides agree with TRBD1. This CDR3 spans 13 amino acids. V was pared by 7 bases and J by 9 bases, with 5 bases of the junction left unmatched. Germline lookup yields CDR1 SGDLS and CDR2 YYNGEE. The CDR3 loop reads CASRGQGFSPLHF. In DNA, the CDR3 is TGTGCCAGCCGGGGACAGGGTTTTTCACCCCTCCACTTT.

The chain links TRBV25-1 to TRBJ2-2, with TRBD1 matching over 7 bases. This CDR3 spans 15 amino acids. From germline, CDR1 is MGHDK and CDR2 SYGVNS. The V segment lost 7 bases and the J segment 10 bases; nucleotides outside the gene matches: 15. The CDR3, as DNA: TGTGCCAGCAAGACCTCCGGGACAGACGTCGCGGAGCTGTTTTTT. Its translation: CASKTSGTDVAELFF.

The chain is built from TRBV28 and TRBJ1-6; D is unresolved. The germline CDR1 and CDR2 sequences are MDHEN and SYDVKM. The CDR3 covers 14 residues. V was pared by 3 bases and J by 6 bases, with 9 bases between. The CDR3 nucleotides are TGTGCCAGCAGTTTGGGCACCCGTAATTCACCCCTCCACTTT. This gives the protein CASSLGTRNSPLHF.

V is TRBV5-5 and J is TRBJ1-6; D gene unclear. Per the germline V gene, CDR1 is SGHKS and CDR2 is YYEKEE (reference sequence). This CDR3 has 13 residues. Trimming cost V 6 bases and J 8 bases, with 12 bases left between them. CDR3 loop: CASMINQDSPLHF. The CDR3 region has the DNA TGTGCCAGCATGATCAACCAGGATTCACCCCTCCACTTT.

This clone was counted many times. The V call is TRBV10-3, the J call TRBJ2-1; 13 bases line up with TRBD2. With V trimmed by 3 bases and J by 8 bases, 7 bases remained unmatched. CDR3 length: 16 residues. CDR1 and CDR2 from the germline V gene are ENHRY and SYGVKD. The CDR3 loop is CAISDPTSGGAYEQFF. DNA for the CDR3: TGTGCCATCAGTGACCCCACTAGCGGGGGGGCCTATGAGCAGTTCTTC.

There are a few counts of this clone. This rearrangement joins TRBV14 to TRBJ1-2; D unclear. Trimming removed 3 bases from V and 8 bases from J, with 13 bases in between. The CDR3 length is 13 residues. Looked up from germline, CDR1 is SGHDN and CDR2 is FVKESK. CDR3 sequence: CASSQSGKGGYTF. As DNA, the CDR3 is TGTGCCAGCAGCCAGTCCGGGAAAGGGGGCTACACCTTC.

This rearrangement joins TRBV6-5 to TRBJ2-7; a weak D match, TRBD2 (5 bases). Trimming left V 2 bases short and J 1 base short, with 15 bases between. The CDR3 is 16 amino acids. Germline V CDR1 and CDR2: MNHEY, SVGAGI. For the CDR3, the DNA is TGTGCCAGCAGTTACGCCCCTGGGGAGACTTCCTACGAGCAGTACTTC. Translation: CASSYAPGETSYEQYF.

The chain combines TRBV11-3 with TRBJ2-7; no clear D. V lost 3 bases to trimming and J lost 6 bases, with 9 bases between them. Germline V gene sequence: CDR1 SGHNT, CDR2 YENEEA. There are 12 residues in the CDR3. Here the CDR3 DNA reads TGTGCCAGCAGCTTTTTCTCGGGCGAGCAGTACTTC. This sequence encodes CASSFFSGEQYF.

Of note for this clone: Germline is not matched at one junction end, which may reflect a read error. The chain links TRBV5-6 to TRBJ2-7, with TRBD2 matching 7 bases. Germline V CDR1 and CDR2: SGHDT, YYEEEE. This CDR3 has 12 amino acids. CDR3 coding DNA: TGTGCCAGCAGCTTGACACGGAGGGAGGGCACCTTC. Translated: CASSLTRREGTF.

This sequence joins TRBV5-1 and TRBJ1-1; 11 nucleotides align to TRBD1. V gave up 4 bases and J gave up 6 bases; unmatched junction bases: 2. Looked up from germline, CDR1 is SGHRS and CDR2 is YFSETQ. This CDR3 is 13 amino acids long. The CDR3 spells CASSAGQGAEAFF. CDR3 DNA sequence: TGCGCCAGCAGCGCGGGACAGGGGGCTGAAGCTTTCTTT.

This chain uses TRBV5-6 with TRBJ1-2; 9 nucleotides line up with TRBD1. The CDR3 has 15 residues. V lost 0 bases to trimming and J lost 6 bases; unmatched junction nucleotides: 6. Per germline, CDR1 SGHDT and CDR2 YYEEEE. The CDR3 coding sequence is TGTGCCAGCAGCTTGGGACCGGGACAGGGTAATGGCTACACCTTC. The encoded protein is CASSLGPGQGNGYTF.

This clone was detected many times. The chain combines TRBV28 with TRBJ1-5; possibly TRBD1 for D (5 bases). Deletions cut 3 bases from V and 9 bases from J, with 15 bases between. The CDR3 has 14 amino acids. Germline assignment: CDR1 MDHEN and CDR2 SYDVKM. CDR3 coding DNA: TGTGCCAGCAGTTTGCCCGCACGGGGGACGCCCCAGCATTTT. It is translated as CASSLPARGTPQHF.

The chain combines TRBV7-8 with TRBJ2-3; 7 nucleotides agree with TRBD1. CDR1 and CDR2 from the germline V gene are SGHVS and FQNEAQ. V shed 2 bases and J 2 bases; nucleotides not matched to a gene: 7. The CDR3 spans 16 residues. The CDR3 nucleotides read TGTGCCAGCAGCTTATTTAACAGGGGCCCCACAGATACGCAGTATTTT. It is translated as CASSLFNRGPTDTQYF.

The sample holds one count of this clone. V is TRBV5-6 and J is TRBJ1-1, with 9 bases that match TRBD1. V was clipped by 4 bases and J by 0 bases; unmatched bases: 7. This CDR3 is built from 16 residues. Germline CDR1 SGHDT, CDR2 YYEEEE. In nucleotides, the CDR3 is TGTGCCAGCAGCCCGACAGGGGGTGGCATGAACACTGAAGCTTTCTTT. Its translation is CASSPTGGGMNTEAFF. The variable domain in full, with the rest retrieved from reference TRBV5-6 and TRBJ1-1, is DAGVTQSPTHLIKTRGQQVTLRCSPKSGHDTVSWYQQALGQGPQFIFQYYEEEERQRGNFPDRFSGHQFPNYSSELNVNALLLGDSALYLCASSPTGGGMNTEAFFGQGTRLTVV.

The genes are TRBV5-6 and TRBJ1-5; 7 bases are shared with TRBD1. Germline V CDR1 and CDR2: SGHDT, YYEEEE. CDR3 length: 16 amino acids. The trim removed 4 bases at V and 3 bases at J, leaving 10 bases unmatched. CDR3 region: CASSRDAGTDNQPQHF. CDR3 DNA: TGTGCCAGCAGCAGAGACGCCGGGACAGACAATCAGCCCCAGCATTTT.

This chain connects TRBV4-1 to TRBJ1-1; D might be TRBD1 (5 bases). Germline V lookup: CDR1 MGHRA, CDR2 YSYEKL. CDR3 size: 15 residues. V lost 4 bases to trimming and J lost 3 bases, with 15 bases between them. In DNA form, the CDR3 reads TGCGCCAGCAGCCCCTCTCCAGGGAGGGACACTGAAGCTTTCTTT. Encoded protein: CASSPSPGRDTEAFF.